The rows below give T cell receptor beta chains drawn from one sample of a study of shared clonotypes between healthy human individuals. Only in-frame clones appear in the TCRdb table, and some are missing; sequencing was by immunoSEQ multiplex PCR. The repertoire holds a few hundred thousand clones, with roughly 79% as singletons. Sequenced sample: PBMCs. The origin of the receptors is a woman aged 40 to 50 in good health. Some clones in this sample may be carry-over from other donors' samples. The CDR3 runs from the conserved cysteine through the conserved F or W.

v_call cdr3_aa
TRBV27 CASSLGGGEQYF
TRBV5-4 CASSLLGYEQYF
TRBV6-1 CASSDGAGSTDTQYF
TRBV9 CASSVATGNTEAFF
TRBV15 CATSRAPGLASSGPYNEQFF
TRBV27 CASSFLASGLSYEQYF
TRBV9 CASSPLTPRPDNEQFF
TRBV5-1 CASSLARDNSPLHF
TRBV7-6 CASSFLLPRASGANVLTF
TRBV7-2 CASSLTSGRVDEQFF
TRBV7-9 CASSLVDSIGDGLFF
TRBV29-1 CSVTPYGGTYEQYF
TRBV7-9 CASSPFMGLLYNEQFF
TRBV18 CASSAIYNEQFF
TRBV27 CASSLRGGQIFSGANVLTF
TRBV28 CASSSPSTVLGYEQYF
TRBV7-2 CASSPRVTNSGNTIYF
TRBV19 CASMGNGRPQHF
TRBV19 CASSTGFDEQFF
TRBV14 CASSVRKGTSDSYEQYF
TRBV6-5 CASSLTGNTEAFF
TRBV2 CASKNQGGDEKLFF
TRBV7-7 CASSLGRDSRDTQYF
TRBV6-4 CASSDSAESYGYTF
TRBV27 CASSPGQWTSNEKLFF
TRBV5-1 CASSLIQGNTGELFF
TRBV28 CASSPLGGLPYNEQFF
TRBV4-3 CASSQGVNSYEQYF
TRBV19 CASRDRTRTGELFF
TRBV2 CASLPTENTEAFF
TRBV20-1 CSAPNYVYTF
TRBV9 CASTKDVQGSEQFF